This T cell receptor beta chain was retrieved from a study of T cell responses to AZD1222 COVID-19 vaccine. Measured with immunoSEQ multiplex PCR; TCRdb has only the in-frame clones, and not every one. The sample records 150,000 to 200,000 clones, just over 90% being singletons. This clone was seen just once. CDR1 KGHDR and CDR2 SFDVKD come from the germline V gene. The trim removed 3 bases at V and 4 bases at J, leaving 6 bases unmatched. The CDR3 spans 15 residues. The input for sequencing was peripheral blood, taken on day 0 of AZD1222 vaccination. The TCR comes from an adult in good health. The rearrangement uses TRBV24-1 and TRBJ2-3; 7 bases fit TRBD1. The chain's CDR3 is CATSDRQGAPDTQYF. The CDR3 DNA reads TGTGCCACCAGTGATAGACAGGGCGCCCCAGATACGCAGTATTTT.